This T cell receptor (beta chain) is from a study of blood T cells in healthy people across ages. Whole-study findings and limits: One million T cells yielded diversity estimates that were considered underestimates.

Germline V gives CDR1 LNHNV, CDR2 YYDKDF (reference sequence). The CDR3 length is 16 residues. The V segment lost 0 bases and the J segment 0 bases; nucleotides outside the gene matches: 3. This clonotype was seen a handful of times. Its antigen is not identified. Sample-barcoded 5' priming and a J-beta primer mix drove a second PCR of 7 to 11 cycles. TCRdb passed the 5' RACE reads through MiXCR, listing each CDR3 protein once. The sample has some 1,500,000 distinct CDR3 sequences, less than 45% seen once; the top ten hold approximately 4.1%. The V call is TRBV15, the J call TRBJ2-3; 7 bases are a match to TRBD2. The clonotype originates from a woman aged 18-30 years in good health. The sample taken for sequencing was blood. CDR3 coding DNA: TGTGCCACCAGCAGAGATCTAGCGGCTAGCACAGATACGCAGTATTTT. It translates to CATSRDLAASTDTQYF.